The 22 T cell receptor beta chains presented below share a single source sample, sequenced in a study of metastatic and nonmetastatic thyroid tumors (dated by TCRdb to 2020 to 2022). The library came from PCR. TCRdb records Illumina HiSeq 4000 as the sequencer. In TCRdb, the public reads were trimmed at Q25 with fastp and aligned with MiXCR, with productive beta chains retained. This sample has some 84,000 clones in its table, and approximately 9% of those were observed once. The ten top clones hold 8.8% of the sample. None of the patients had been given any treatment before thyroid surgery. Sequenced material: blood. These receptors all stem from a female donor with papillary thyroid cancer or a benign thyroid nodule (not recorded which). Some clones in this sample may be carry-over from other donors' samples.

This clone was detected ten times or more. The chain links TRBV7-3 to TRBJ2-3; D possibly corresponds to TRBD2 (6 bases). Per germline, CDR1 SGHTA and CDR2 FQGTGA. The CDR3 sequence is 15 residues long. Trimming removed 5 bases from V and 6 bases from J, with 18 bases in between. The CDR3 nucleotides are TGTGCCAGCAGCCCGGGAGCTAGCGTGGTGGATACGCAGTATTTT. As protein: CASSPGASVVDTQYF.

This clone showed up many times. The rearrangement uses TRBV2 and TRBJ2-7; 9 nucleotides match TRBD1. Germline values: CDR1 SNHLY, CDR2 FYNNEI. The CDR3 is 12 residues long. Trimming removed 8 bases from V and 2 bases from J; junction bases left unmatched: 1. The CDR3 DNA reads as TGTGCCAGCTGGACAGGGGCCTACGAGCAGTACTTC. This codes for CASWTGAYEQYF.

Ten or more counts support this clone. This sequence joins TRBV6-4 and TRBJ2-4, with D possibly matching TRBD2 (6 bases). CDR1 and CDR2 (germline): MRHNA, SNTAGT. With 2 bases removed from V and 2 bases from J, the gap between germline ends came to 13 bases. This CDR3 spans 16 amino acids. The CDR3 nucleotides read TGTGCCAGCAGTGACGGGCGGGGCGGACCCAAAAACATTCAGTACTTC. This gives the protein CASSDGRGGPKNIQYF.

This clone was seen repeatedly, ten times or more. This chain links TRBV4-1 with TRBJ1-4; D gene ambiguous. Trimming removed 0 bases from V and 5 bases from J, with 10 bases in between. This CDR3 comprises 15 residues. Per germline, CDR1 MGHRA and CDR2 YSYEKL. Written as DNA, the CDR3 is TGCGCCAGCAGCCAAGATTGGCAAGTAAATGAAAAACTGTTTTTT. Translation: CASSQDWQVNEKLFF.

This clone was seen many times. The V call is TRBV2, the J call TRBJ2-7, with 9 bases that match TRBD1. The germline gives CDR1 SNHLY, CDR2 FYNNEI. The CDR3 contains 13 residues. J lost 3 bases, V lost 6 bases, and 3 bases had no gene match. The CDR3: CASSQTGGYEQYF. The CDR3 DNA follows: TGTGCCAGCAGCCAGACAGGGGGCTACGAGCAGTACTTC.

At least ten counts were recorded for this clone. The same CDR3 is also encoded by other DNA sequences in this sample. V gene TRBV19 combines with J gene TRBJ2-7, with 7 bases matching TRBD1. Trimming cost V 4 bases and J 0 bases; bases outside gene matches: 3. CDR1 and CDR2 (germline): LNHDA, SQIVND (reference sequence). There are 14 residues in the CDR3. The CDR3 DNA reads as TGTGCCAGTAGTACAGGGGGAAGCTCCTACGAGCAGTACTTC. Residues: CASSTGGSSYEQYF.

This clone has at least ten counts. V usage is TRBV19 and J usage is TRBJ1-3; the D is unclear. Germline loops: CDR1 LNHDA, CDR2 SQIVND (reference sequence). The CDR3 contains 11 residues. The V gene lost 3 bases and the J gene lost 7 bases, with 4 bases spanning the gap. CDR3 amino acids: CASSMVNTIYF. In DNA, the CDR3 is TGTGCCAGTAGTATGGTGAACACCATATATTTT.

This clone occurred many times. This chain connects TRBV11-1 to TRBJ2-3, with 10 nucleotides matching TRBD1. J lost 3 bases, V lost 1 base, and 10 bases had no gene match. This CDR3 is 18 amino acids long. The germline CDR1 and CDR2 sequences are SGHAT and FQDESV (reference sequence). The CDR3 DNA sequence: TGTGCCAGCAGCTTAGGGGCCGGCGGGACAGGGGCAACAGATACGCAGTATTTT. It translates to CASSLGAGGTGATDTQYF.

This clone was seen many times. J is TRBJ1-5 and V is TRBV14, with 9 positions matching TRBD1. J lost 6 bases, V lost 6 bases, and 12 bases had no gene match. This CDR3 spans 16 amino acids. Germline V gene data show CDR1 as SGHDN and CDR2 as FVKESK. In DNA, the CDR3 is TGTGCCAGCAGTCTTCTGCCGGGACAGGGTTGTCAGCCCCAGCATTTT. Translation gives CASSLLPGQGCQPQHF.

V and J are TRBV6-1 and TRBJ2-7, with 9 bases aligning to TRBD1. The CDR3 loop spans 14 amino acids. CDR1 is MNHNS, CDR2 SASEGT, per germline. V dropped 6 bases and J dropped 7; count of bases not matched to a gene: 10. The CDR3 DNA follows: TGTGCCAGCAGCTCCGGGACAGGGCCCAGGGAGCAGTACTTC. This encodes CASSSGTGPREQYF.

The V gene is TRBV30, the J gene TRBJ2-3, with D perhaps TRBD2 (6 bases). CDR1 is GTSNPN, CDR2 SVGIG, per germline (reference sequence). Trimming left V 6 bases short and J 7 bases short, with 17 bases between. The CDR3 has 13 residues. For the CDR3, the DNA is TGTGCCTGCGCAGAAGCGGGTTCGAATACGCAGTATTTT. Its translation: CACAEAGSNTQYF.

This clone showed up many times. The chain has TRBV2 and TRBJ1-5; D may be TRBD1 (6 bases). In germline, CDR1 is SNHLY, CDR2 FYNNEI. Trimming took 6 bases from V and 1 from J, leaving 10 bases between them. The CDR3 is 14 amino acids. The CDR3 nucleotides are TGTGCCAGCAGGCTCCAGGGGAGCAATCAGCCCCAGCATTTT. Its translation: CASRLQGSNQPQHF.

This clone was seen repeatedly, ten times or more. The chain combines TRBV11-2 with TRBJ2-3; 10 bases match TRBD2. Trimming cost V 2 bases and J 1 base; bases outside gene matches: 3. The CDR3 consists of 16 residues. Germline CDR1 and CDR2: SGHAT and FQNNGV. The CDR3 here is CASSLFLAGGTDTQYF. CDR3 in DNA: TGTGCCAGCAGCTTATTTCTAGCGGGGGGCACAGATACGCAGTATTTT. The complete variable domain, with remaining parts taken from reference TRBV11-2 and TRBJ2-3, reads EAGVAQSPRYKIIEKRQSVAFWCNPISGHATLYWYQQILGQGPKLLIQFQNNGVVDDSQLPKDRFSAERLKGVDSTLKIQPAKLEDSAVYLCASSLFLAGGTDTQYFGPGTRLTVL.

This clone has at least ten counts. In DNA form, the CDR3 reads TGTGCCAGCGCGGGGGGCCTGCAAGAGACCCAGTACTTC. It specifies CASAGGLQETQYF. The chain is built from TRBV19 and TRBJ2-5; TRBD2 agrees at 8 bases. CDR3 length: 13 amino acids. CDR1 and CDR2 (germline): LNHDA, SQIVND (reference sequence). V lost 9 bases, J lost 2 bases, and 5 bases stayed unmatched.

This clone was seen ten or more times. The gene calls are TRBV25-1 and TRBJ2-5; 10 bases agree with TRBD2. The CDR3 loop spans 14 amino acids. V lost 2 bases, J lost 7 bases, and 4 bases stayed unmatched. Per the germline V gene, CDR1 is MGHDK and CDR2 is SYGVNS. CDR3 amino acids: CASSEHSGGVTQYF. DNA of the CDR3: TGTGCCAGCAGTGAACACAGCGGGGGGGTGACCCAGTACTTC.

This clone was observed many times. This sequence joins TRBV20-1 and TRBJ2-2; the match to TRBD1 covers 8 bases. The V segment lost 6 bases and the J segment 0 bases; nucleotides outside the gene matches: 6. CDR1 DFQATT and CDR2 SNEGSKA come from the germline V gene (reference sequence). This CDR3 spans 15 amino acids. DNA of the CDR3: TGCAGTGCCCGTTACAGGGGGACGAACACCGGGGAGCTGTTTTTT. Translation gives CSARYRGTNTGELFF.

The chain couples TRBV6-5 to TRBJ1-5; D is unresolved. This CDR3 is built from 15 residues. V was trimmed by 3 bases and J by 2 bases, leaving 11 bases between them. From germline, CDR1 is MNHEY and CDR2 SVGAGI. In DNA, the CDR3 is TGTGCCAGCAGTTATTTTGGGGTTGGCAATCAGCCCCAGCATTTT. Protein sequence: CASSYFGVGNQPQHF.

This clone was recorded many times. The chain combines TRBV5-1 with TRBJ2-3; D may correspond to TRBD1 or TRBD2 (5 bases each). This CDR3 comprises 14 residues. Trimming left V 4 bases short and J 5 bases short, with 14 bases between. CDR1 and CDR2 from the germline V gene are SGHRS and YFSETQ. DNA of the CDR3: TGCGCCAGCAGCCCGGGGACGGGACGAGATACGCAGTATTTT. Its translation is CASSPGTGRDTQYF.

The table lists this clone with many counts. One end of the junction varies from germline; a read error may be responsible. Within the sample, other DNA sequences also encode this same CDR3. The chain joins TRBV7-3 to TRBJ2-1; either TRBD1 or TRBD2 may supply D (5 bases each). The germline CDR1 and CDR2 sequences are SGHTA and FQGTGA. This CDR3 comprises 14 residues. The CDR3 bases are TGTGCCAGCAGCTTAGGGGGACCCTACCATGAGCAGTTCTTC. Protein: CASSLGGPYHEQFF.

This clone turned up a few times. Given a much more abundant clone one base away, this may be a read error. Other nucleotide sequences from this sample produce the same CDR3. V gene TRBV19 combines with J gene TRBJ2-2, with D perhaps matching TRBD1 (5 bases). CDR3 length equals 14 residues. V shed 7 bases and J shed 5 bases, with 14 bases lying between them. Germline V gives CDR1 LNHDA, CDR2 SQIVND (reference sequence). The CDR3 bases are TGTGCCAGTACGACAGCGAGAGGAACCGGGGAGCTGTTTTTT. This sequence encodes CASTTARGTGELFF.

This clone was seen repeatedly, ten times or more. The rearrangement joins TRBV30 to TRBJ2-1; 8 positions match TRBD1. V lost 4 bases to trimming and J lost 2 bases; unmatched junction nucleotides: 7. This CDR3 comprises 15 residues. From germline, CDR1 is GTSNPN and CDR2 SVGIG (reference sequence). CDR3 protein: CAWNLGQGTYNEQFF. The CDR3 coding sequence is TGTGCCTGGAACCTCGGACAGGGCACCTACAATGAGCAGTTCTTC.

This clone was counted ten times or more. This chain's CDR3 is CASSSPSVGTNYGYTF. The CDR3 nucleotides are TGTGCCAGCAGTTCCCCCTCTGTCGGCACTAACTATGGCTACACCTTC. This chain joins TRBV28 and TRBJ1-2; D is uncertain. The germline gives CDR1 MDHEN, CDR2 SYDVKM. This CDR3 spans 16 amino acids. The germline V and J ends were trimmed by 4 bases and 0 bases, with 15 bases remaining between them.